Below, one T cell receptor (beta chain) is given with its context. This clone occurred a few times. What antigen it recognizes has not been identified. Base qualities are not recorded, but no much larger clone differs from it by a single base. CDR1 KGHSH and CDR2 LQKENI were looked up in the germline V gene. The junction carries 9 bases between V and J, which are trimmed by 4 bases and 3 bases respectively. CDR3 length: 14 amino acids, cysteine to phenylalanine. Only CDR3 DNA remains: 42 bases, in frame from the first base. This record belongs to a study of blood T cell repertoires in COVID-19 (dated by TCRdb to 2020 to 2022). Background for the entire study: Samples from collaborators originated in the United States, Italy and Spain and spanned both the acute and convalescent phases of COVID-19. The material from the prospective study consisted of cDNA or gDNA derived from T cells, B-cell-depleted T cells, or PBMCs. Where HLA class I and class II types were available, the types were taken from metadata supplied by the sample provider, not from assay-based typing. The repertoires were released in a freely available public database meant as a resource for research on the immune response to SARS-CoV-2. Samples were obtained from the ongoing ImmuneRACE study (first 160 participants) and from 1,254 subjects provided by 6 global collaborators. Subjects who had been exposed to COVID-19, were actively infected with it, or had recovered from it provided the deeply sampled blood TCRbeta repertoires that made up the dataset. Sample metadata almost always included a de-identified subject ID, COVID-19 status, age in years and sex. General findings and caveats noted by the study authors: The amount of clinical and demographic metadata varied by source and participant and was provided uncurated.

Whole blood was collected in K2EDTA tubes by collaborating institutions according to the institutions' own protocols. For TCRbeta analysis, collaborator samples were shipped as frozen whole blood, as isolated PBMCs, or as DNA extracted from either sample type. The immunoSEQ Assay, a bias-controlled multiplex PCR, was used to amplify TCRbeta CDR3 regions from genomic DNA. As for how the authors treated the data: Within the assay, amplification of reference gene primers was used to estimate how many nucleated cells each sample contained. To quantify the absolute abundance of each unique TCRbeta CDR3 rearrangement, sequence reads were collapsed and filtered. Productive Simpson clonality was computed per sample as the square root of Simpson's diversity index over productive rearrangements. TCRdb's version of the immuneACCESS table is confined to in-frame rearrangements and falls short of the full clone set. An unresolved V gene accounts for under half of the shortfall where checked; the remainder is of unknown origin. The V and J calls and clone size come from that table; D and trimming were worked out from the DNA. This sample holds 170,000 or so clones; almost 85% were observed only once. Clones ranked in the top ten supply 11% to 15% of the sample.

The chain employs TRBV18 and TRBJ1-4, with a tentative D gene TRBD1 over 6 matching bases. This TCR came from a young man with active or convalescent COVID-19. Input material: peripheral blood. The DNA sequence is as follows: TGTGCCAGCTCACTGGGGGCTTCTAATGAAAAACTGTTTTTT. Translated, it reads CASSLGASNEKLFF.